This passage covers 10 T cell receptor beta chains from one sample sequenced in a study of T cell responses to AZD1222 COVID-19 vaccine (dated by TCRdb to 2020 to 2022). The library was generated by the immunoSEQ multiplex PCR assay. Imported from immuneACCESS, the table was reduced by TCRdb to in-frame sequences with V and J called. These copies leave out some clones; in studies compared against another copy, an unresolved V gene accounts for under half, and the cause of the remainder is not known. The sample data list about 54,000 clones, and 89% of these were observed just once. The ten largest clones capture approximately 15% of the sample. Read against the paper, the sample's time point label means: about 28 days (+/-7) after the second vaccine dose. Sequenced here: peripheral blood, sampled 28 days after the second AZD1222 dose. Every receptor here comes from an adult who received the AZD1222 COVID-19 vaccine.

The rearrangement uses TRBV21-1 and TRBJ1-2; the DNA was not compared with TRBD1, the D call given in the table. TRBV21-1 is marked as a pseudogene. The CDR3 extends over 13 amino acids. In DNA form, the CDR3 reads TGTGCCAGCACCATGGGACAGGGCCATGGCTACACCTTC. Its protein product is CASTMGQGHGYTF.

The CDR3, as DNA: TGCAGTGCTAGTAATAGCAATCAGCCCCAGCATTTT. Its protein is CSASNSNQPQHF. The chain couples TRBV20-1 to TRBJ1-5, with unresolved D. The CDR3 is made up of 12 amino acids. CDR1 and CDR2 from the germline V gene are DFQATT and SNEGSKA (reference sequence). The V gene lost 3 bases and the J gene lost 0 bases, with 3 bases spanning the gap.

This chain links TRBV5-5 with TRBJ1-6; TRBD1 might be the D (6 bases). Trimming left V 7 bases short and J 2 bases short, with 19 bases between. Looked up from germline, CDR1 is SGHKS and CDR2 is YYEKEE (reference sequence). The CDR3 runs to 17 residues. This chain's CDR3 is CASSLQGGSTYNSPLHF. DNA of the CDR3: TGTGCCAGCTCCTTGCAAGGGGGATCGACCTATAATTCACCCCTCCACTTT.

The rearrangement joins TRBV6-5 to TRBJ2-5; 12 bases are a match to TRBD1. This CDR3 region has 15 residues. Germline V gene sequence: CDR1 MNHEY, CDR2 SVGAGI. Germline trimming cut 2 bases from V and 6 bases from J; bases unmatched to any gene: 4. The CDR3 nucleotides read TGTGCCAGCAGTTACCGGGACAGGGGGCGACAGACCCAGTACTTC. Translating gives CASSYRDRGRQTQYF.

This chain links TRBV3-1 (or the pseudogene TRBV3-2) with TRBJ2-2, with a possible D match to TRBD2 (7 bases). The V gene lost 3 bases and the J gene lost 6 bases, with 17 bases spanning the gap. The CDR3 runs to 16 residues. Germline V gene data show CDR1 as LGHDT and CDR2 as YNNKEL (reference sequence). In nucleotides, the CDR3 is TGTGCCAGCAGCCAGATGGGGGGGGCGATGGCCGGGGAGCTGTTTTTT. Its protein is CASSQMGGAMAGELFF.

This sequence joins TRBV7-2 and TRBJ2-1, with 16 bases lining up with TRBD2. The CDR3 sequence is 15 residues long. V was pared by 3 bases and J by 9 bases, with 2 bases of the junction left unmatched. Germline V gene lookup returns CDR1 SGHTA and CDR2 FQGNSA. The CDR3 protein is CASSLGLAGGVEQFF. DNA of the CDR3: TGTGCCAGCAGCTTGGGACTAGCGGGAGGGGTTGAGCAGTTCTTC. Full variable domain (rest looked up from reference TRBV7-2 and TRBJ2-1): GAGVSQSPSNKVTEKGKDVELRCDPISGHTALYWYRQSLGQGLEFLIYFQGNSAPDKSGLPSDRFSAERTGGSVSTLTIQRTQQEDSAVYLCASSLGLAGGVEQFFGPGTRLTVL.

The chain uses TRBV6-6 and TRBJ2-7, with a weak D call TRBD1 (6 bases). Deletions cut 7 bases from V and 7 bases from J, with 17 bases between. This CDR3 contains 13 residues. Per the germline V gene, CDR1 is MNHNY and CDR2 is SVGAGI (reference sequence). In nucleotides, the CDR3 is TGTGCCAGCAATCCGGGACACCTACTGGAGCAGTACTTC. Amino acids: CASNPGHLLEQYF.

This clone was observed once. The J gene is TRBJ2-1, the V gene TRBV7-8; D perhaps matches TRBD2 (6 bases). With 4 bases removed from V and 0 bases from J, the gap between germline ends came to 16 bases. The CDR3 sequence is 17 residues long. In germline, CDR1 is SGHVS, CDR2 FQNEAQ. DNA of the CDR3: TGTGCCAGCAGCTCTCCGGGACTCGATAGCTCCTACAATGAGCAGTTCTTC. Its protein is CASSSPGLDSSYNEQFF.

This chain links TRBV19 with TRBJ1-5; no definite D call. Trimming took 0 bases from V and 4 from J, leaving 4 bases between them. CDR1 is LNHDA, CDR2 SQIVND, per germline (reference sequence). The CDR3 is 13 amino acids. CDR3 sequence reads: CASSIDGNQPQHF. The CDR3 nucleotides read TGTGCCAGTAGTATAGATGGTAATCAGCCCCAGCATTTT.

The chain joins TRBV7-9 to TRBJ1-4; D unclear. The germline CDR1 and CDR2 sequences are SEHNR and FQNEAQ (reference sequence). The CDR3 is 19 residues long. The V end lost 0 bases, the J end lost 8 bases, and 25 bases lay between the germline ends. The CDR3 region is CASSLADGSAPRTSEKLFF. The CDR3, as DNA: TGTGCCAGCAGCTTAGCAGATGGGTCCGCTCCTAGGACTTCCGAAAAACTGTTTTTT.